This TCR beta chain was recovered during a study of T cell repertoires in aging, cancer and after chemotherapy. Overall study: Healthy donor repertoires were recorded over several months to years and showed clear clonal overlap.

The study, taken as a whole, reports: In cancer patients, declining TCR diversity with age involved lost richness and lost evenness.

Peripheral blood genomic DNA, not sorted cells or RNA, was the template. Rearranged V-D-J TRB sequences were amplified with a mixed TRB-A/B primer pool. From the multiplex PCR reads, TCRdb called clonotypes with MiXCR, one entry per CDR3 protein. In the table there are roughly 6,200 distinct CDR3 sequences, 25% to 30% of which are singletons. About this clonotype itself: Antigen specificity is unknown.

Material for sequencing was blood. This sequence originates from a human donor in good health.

The CDR3 protein is CASSLYRASALEQFF. CDR3 in DNA: TGTGCCAGCAGTTTATATAGGGCTAGCGCGCTTGAGCAGTTCTTC. The rearrangement links TRBV28 to TRBJ2-1; D is perhaps TRBD2 (6 bases). Trimming removed 1 base from V and 9 bases from J, with 16 bases in between. Germline V gene lookup returns CDR1 MDHEN and CDR2 SYDVKM. The CDR3 extends over 15 amino acids.